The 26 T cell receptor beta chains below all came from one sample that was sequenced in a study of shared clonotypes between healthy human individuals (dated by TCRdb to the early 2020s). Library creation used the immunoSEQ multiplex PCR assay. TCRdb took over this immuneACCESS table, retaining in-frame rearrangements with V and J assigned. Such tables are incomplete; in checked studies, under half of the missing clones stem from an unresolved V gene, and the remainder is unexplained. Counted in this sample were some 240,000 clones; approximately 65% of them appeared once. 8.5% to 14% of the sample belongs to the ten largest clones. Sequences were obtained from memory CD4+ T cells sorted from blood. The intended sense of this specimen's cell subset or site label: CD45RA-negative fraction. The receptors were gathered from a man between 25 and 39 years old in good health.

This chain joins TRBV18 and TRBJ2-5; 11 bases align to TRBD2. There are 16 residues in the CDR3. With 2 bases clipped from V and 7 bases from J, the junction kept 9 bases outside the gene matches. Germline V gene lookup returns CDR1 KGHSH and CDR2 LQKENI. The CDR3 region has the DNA TGTGCCAGCTCACCAGGGCTAGCGGGAGGAGGATCGACCCAGTACTTC. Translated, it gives CASSPGLAGGGSTQYF.

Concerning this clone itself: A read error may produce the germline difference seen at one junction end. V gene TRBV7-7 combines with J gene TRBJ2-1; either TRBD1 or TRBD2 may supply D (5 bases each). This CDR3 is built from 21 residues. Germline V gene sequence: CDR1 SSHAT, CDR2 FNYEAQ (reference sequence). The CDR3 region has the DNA TGTGCTAGCAGCTTAGGGAACATTAAGGGGATAACTAGTTTAATCCACAATGAGCAGTTCTTC. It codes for CASSLGNIKGITSLIHNEQFF.

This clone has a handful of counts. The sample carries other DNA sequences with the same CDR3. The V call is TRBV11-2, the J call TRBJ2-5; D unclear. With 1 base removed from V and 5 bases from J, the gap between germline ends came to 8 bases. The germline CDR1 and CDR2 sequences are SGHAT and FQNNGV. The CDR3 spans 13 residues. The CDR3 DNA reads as TGTGCCAGCAGCTTAGGGGTTTCCGAGACCCAGTACTTC. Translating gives CASSLGVSETQYF.

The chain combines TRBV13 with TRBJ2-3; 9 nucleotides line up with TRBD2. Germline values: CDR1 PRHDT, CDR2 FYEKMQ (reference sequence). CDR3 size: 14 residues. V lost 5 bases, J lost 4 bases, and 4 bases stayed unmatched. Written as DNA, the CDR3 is TGTGCCAGCAGCGTTAGCGGGAGTGCAGATACGCAGTATTTT. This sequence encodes CASSVSGSADTQYF.

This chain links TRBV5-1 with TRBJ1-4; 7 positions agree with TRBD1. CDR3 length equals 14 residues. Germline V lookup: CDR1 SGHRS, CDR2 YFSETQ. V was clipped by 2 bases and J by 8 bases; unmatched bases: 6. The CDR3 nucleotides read TGCGCCAGCAGCTTACAGGGGATTGGGGAAAAACTGTTTTTT. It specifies CASSLQGIGEKLFF.

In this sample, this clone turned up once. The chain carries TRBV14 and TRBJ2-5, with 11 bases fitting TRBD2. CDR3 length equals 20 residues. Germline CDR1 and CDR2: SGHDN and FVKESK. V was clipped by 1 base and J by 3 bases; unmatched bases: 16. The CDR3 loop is CASSQGSLAGGGWFKETQYF. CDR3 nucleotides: TGTGCCAGCAGCCAAGGTTCTCTAGCGGGAGGAGGCTGGTTTAAAGAGACCCAGTACTTC. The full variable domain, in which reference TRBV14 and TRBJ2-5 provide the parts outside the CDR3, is EAGVTQFPSHSVIEKGQTVTLRCDPISGHDNLYWYRRVMGKEIKFLLHFVKESKQDESGMPNNRFLAERTGGTYSTLKVQPAELEDSGVYFCASSQGSLAGGGWFKETQYFGPGTRLLVL.

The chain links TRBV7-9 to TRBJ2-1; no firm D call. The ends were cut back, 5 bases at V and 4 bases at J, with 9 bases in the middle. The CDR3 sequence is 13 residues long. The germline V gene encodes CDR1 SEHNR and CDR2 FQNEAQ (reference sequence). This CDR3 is CASSVDGYNEQFF. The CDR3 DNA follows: TGTGCCAGCAGCGTGGACGGTTACAATGAGCAGTTCTTC.

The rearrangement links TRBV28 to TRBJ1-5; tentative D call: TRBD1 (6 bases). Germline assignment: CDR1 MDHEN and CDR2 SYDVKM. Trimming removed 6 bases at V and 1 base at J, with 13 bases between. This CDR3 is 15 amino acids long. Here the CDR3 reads CASSSPGVSNQPQHF. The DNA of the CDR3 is TGTGCCAGCAGCTCACCAGGGGTCAGCAATCAGCCCCAGCATTTT.

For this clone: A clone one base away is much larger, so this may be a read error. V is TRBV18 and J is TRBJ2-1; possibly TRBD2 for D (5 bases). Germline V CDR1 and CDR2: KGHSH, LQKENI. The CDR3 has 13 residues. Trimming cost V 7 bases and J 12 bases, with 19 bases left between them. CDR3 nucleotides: TGTGCCAGCTTACCCACCGGTCGGGAAGGGCAGTTCTTC. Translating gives CASLPTGREGQFF.

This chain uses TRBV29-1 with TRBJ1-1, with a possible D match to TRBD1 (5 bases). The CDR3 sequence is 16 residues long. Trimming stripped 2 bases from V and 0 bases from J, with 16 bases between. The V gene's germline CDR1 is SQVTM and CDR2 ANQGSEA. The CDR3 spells CSVESPQGVMNTEAFF. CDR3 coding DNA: TGCAGCGTTGAAAGTCCTCAAGGGGTCATGAACACTGAAGCTTTCTTT.

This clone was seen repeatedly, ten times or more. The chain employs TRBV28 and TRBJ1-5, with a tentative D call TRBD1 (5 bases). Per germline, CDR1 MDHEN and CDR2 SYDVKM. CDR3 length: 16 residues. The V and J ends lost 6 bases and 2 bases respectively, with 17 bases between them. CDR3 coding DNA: TGTGCCAGCAGACGCCTCGGGACTATCGGCAATCAGCCCCAGCATTTT. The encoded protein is CASRRLGTIGNQPQHF.

This CDR3 is CASREGAGYGYTF. CDR3 bases: TGCGCCAGCAGAGAGGGGGCGGGCTATGGCTACACCTTC. The chain employs TRBV23-1 and TRBJ1-2, with 7 bases lining up with TRBD1. TRBV23-1 is sorted into the ORF group, with uncertain function. CDR3 length: 13 amino acids. The J segment lost 4 bases and the V segment lost 6 bases, leaving 5 bases of the junction unmatched.

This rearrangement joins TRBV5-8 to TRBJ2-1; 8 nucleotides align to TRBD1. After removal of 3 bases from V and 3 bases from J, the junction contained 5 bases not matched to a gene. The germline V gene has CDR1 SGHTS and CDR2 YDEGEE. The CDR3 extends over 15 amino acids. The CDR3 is CASSSRTGLYNEQFF. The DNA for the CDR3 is TGTGCCAGCAGCTCGCGGACAGGGCTCTACAATGAGCAGTTCTTC.

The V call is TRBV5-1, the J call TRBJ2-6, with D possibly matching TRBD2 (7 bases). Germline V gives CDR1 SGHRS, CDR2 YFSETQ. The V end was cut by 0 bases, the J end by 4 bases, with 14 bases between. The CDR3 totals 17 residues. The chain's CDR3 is CASSLGGGATGANVLTF. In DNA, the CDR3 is TGCGCCAGCAGCTTGGGGGGGGGCGCAACGGGGGCCAACGTCCTGACTTTC.

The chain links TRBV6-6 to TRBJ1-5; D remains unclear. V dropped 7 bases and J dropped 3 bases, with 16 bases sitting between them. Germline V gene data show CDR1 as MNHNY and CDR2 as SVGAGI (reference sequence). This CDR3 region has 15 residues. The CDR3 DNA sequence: TGTGCCAGCACCGACGTCCTAGGTCCCAATCAGCCCCAGCATTTT. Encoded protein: CASTDVLGPNQPQHF.

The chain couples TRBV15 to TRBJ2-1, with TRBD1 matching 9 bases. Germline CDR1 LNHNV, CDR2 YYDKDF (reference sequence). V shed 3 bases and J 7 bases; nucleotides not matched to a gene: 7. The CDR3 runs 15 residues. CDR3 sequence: CATSRSDRGYNEQFF. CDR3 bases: TGTGCCACCAGCAGGAGTGACAGGGGGTATAATGAGCAGTTCTTC. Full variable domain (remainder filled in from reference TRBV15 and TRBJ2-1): DAMVIQNPRYQVTQFGKPVTLSCSQTLNHNVMYWYQQKSSQAPKLLFHYYDKDFNNEADTPDNFQSRRPNTSFCFLDIRSPGLGDTAMYLCATSRSDRGYNEQFFGPGTRLTVL.

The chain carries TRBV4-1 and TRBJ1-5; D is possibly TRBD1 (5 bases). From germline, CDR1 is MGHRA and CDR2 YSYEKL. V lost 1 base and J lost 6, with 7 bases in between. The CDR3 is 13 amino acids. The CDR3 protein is CASSQAGPQPQHF. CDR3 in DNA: TGCGCCAGCAGCCAAGCAGGGCCTCAGCCCCAGCATTTT.

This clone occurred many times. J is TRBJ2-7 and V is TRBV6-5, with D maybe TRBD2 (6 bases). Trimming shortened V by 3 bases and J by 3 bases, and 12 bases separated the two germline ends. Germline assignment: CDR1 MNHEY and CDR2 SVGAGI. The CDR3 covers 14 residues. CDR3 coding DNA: TGTGCCAGCAGTTATGGGGGTAGCGGCTACGAGCAGTACTTC. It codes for CASSYGGSGYEQYF.

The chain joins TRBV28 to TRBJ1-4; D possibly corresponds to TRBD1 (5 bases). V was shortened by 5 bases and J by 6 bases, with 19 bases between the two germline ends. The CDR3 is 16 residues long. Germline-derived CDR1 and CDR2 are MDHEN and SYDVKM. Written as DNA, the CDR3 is TGTGCCAGCAGTCTGGACGGGCCTATGGGGCATGAAAAACTGTTTTTT. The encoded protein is CASSLDGPMGHEKLFF.

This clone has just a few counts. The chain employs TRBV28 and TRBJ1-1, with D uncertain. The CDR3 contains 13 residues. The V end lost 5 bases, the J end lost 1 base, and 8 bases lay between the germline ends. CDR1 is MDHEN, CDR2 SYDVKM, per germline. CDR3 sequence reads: CASSKKRNTEAFF. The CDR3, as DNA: TGTGCCAGCAGTAAAAAGAGGAACACTGAAGCTTTCTTT. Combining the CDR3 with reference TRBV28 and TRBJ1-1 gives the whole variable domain DVKVTQSSRYLVKRTGEKVFLECVQDMDHENMFWYRQDPGLGLRLIYFSYDVKMKEKGDIPEGYSVSREKKERFSLILESASTNQTSMYLCASSKKRNTEAFFGQGTRLTVV.

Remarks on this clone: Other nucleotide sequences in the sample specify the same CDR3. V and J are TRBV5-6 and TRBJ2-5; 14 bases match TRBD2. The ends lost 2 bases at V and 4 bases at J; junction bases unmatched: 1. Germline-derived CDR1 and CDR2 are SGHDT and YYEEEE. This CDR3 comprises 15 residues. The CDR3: CASSLGTSGRETQYF. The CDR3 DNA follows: TGTGCCAGCAGCTTAGGGACTAGCGGGAGAGAGACCCAGTACTTC.

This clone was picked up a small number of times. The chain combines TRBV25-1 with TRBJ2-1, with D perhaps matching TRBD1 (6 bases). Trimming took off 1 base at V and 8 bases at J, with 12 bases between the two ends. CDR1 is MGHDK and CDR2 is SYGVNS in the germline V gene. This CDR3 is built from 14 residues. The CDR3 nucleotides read TGTGCCAGCAGTGAATCCGGCAGGGGTGATGAGCAGTTCTTC. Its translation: CASSESGRGDEQFF.

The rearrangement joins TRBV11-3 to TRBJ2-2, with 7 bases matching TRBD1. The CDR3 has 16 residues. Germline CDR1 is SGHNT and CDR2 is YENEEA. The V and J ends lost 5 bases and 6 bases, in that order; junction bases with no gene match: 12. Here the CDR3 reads CASSSDRVEVSGELFF. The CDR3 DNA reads TGTGCCAGCAGCAGCGACAGGGTCGAAGTTTCCGGGGAGCTGTTTTTT. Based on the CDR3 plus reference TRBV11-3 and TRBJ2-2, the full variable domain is EAGVVQSPRYKIIEKKQPVAFWCNPISGHNTLYWYLQNLGQGPELLIRYENEEAVDDSQLPKDRFSAERLKGVDSTLKIQPAELGDSAVYLCASSSDRVEVSGELFFGEGSRLTVL.

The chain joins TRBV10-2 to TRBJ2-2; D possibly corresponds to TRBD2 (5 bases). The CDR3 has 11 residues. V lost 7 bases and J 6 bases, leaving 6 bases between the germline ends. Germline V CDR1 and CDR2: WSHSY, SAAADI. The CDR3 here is CASMRAGELFF. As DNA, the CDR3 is TGCGCCAGCATGCGGGCCGGGGAGCTGTTTTTT.

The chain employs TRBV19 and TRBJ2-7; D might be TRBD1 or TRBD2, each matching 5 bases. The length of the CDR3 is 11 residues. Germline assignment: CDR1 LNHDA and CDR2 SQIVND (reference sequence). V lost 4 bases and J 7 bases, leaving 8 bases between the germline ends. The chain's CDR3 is CASSRWGEQYF. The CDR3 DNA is TGTGCCAGTAGTAGATGGGGGGAGCAGTACTTC.

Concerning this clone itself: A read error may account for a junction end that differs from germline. The CDR3: CASTLQGRTEAFF. The CDR3 bases are TGTGCCAGCACCTTACAGGGGAGAACTGAAGCTTTCTTT. This chain joins TRBV11-2 and TRBJ1-1, with 7 bases that match TRBD1. The CDR3 has 13 amino acids. Per germline, CDR1 SGHAT and CDR2 FQNNGV.